This entry concerns a single TCR beta chain. Its specificity is unknown. In the PCR, 60 Vbeta and 13 Jbeta primers were used. TCRdb keeps only in-frame clones here, not all; method: immunoSEQ multiplex PCR. The repertoire holds hundreds of thousands of clones, with around 80% as singletons. This specimen comes from a study of cytomegalovirus exposure and HLA in healthy donors. The germline gives CDR1 SGHRS, CDR2 YFSETQ. CDR3 length equals 16 residues. The trim removed 4 bases at V and 2 bases at J, leaving 12 bases unmatched. The study, taken as a whole, reports: Earlier analysis looked at TCR beta V segments, and most were productive about 87% or about 30% of the time. A reported reduction in N-insertions relative to the roughly 700-donor mean was seen in an Asian-associated ancestry cluster in a later analysis. As a later analysis revealed, most CMV-associated TCR beta chains appeared HLA-restricted.

This sequence joins TRBV5-1 and TRBJ2-7; TRBD1 aligns across 7 bases. The sample was PBMCs. The clonotype comes from a woman aged 55-70 years in good health and CMV-seropositive. CDR3: CASSQQPTGPTYEQYF. The CDR3 coding sequence is TGCGCCAGCAGCCAACAACCGACAGGGCCCACCTACGAGCAGTACTTC.